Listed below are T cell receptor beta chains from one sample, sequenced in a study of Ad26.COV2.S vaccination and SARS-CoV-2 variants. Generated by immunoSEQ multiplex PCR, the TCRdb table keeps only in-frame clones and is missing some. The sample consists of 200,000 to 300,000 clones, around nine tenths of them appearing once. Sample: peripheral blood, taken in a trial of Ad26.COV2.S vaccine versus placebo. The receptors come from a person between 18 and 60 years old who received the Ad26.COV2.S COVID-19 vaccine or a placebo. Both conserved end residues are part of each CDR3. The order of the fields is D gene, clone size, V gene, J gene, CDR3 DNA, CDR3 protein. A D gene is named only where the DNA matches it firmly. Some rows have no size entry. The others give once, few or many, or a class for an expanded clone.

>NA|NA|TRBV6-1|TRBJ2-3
TGTGCCAGCAGTGAGCAGGGAATAGATACGCAGTATTTT
CASSEQGIDTQYF
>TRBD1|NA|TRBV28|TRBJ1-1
TGTGCCAGCCACTCCAGGGGGACTGAAGCTTTCTTT
CASHSRGTEAFF
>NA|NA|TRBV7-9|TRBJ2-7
TGTGCCAGCAGCCGTCCCGCAGGAAAATCCTACGAGCAGTACTTC
CASSRPAGKSYEQYF
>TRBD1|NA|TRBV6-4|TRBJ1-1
TGTGCCAGCAGTGACCTCCCAGGGGGAACGACTGAAGCTTTCTTT
CASSDLPGGTTEAFF
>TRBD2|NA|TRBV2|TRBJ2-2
TGTGCCAGCCCAGGCCCTAGCGGGAGTGCCGGGGAGCTGTTTTTT
CASPGPSGSAGELFF
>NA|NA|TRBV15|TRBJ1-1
TGTGCCACCAGCAGATCCCCGCGGGGGTCTGAAGCTTTCTTT
CATSRSPRGSEAFF
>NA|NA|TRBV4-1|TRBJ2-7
TGCGCCAGCAGCCAATGGGTCAGGGAGAACTCCTACGAGCAGTACTTC
CASSQWVRENSYEQYF
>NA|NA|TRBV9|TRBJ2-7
TGTGCCAGCAGCTTCAGGACTGGGTACGAGCAGTACTTC
CASSFRTGYEQYF
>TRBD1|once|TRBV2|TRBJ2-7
TGTGCCAGCAGTGTAGGGCGGCAGGGGGTTAGCGCCTCCTACGAGCAGTACTTC
CASSVGRQGVSASYEQYF
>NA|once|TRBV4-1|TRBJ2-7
TGCGCCAGCAGCCAAGTGGGCAGGGCCAACGAGCAGTACTTC
CASSQVGRANEQYF
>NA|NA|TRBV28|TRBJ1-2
TGTGCCAGCAGCCTCGGGGGTTTCCTGCCCTATGGCTACACCTTC
CASSLGGFLPYGYTF
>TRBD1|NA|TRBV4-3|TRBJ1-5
TGCGCCAGCAGCCAGCTAACCCAGACAGGGCGACTTTGCATTTCGAATCAGCCCCAGCATTTT
CASSQLTQTGRLCISNQPQHF
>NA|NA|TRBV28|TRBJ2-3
TGTGCCAGCTCTGGTCGGCAGGGTGGGTACACAGATACGCAGTATTTT
CASSGRQGGYTDTQYF
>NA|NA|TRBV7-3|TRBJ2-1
TGTGCCAGCAGCTTAGCCCCCGGGGCCTACAATGAGCAGTTCTTC
CASSLAPGAYNEQFF
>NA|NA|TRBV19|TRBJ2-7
TGTGCCAGTAGTTCCCGGACGGGGTACGAGCAGTACTTC
CASSSRTGYEQYF
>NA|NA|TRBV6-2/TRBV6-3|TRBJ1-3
TGTGCCAGCAGTTACGACGCTAGAAACACCATATATTTT
CASSYDARNTIYF
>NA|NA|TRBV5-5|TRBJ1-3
TGTGCCAGCAGCCCGCTAGGGGTAACGAGCTCTGGAAACACCATATATTTT
CASSPLGVTSSGNTIYF
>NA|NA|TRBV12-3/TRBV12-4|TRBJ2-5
TGTGCCAGCAGTTTAGACCAGAAAGAGACCCAGTACTTC
CASSLDQKETQYF
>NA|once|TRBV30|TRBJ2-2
TGTGCCTGGACCCCAGACGTAAGGACCGGGGAGCTGTTTTTT
CAWTPDVRTGELFF
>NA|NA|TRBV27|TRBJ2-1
TGTGCCAGCAGTCAACTCCTAACTGGAGAGCAGTTCTTC
CASSQLLTGEQFF
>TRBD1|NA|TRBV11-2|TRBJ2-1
TGTGCCAGCAGCTACCCAGGGGGCAGGGTCGATGAGCAGTTCTTC
CASSYPGGRVDEQFF
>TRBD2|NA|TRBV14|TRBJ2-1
TGTGCCAGCAGCCAAGAAAGACTAGCGGGAGCAAGTGAGCAGTTCTTC
CASSQERLAGASEQFF
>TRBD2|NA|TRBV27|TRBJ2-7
TGTGCCAGCAGTTGGACTAGCGGGAGTACCCACGAGCAGTACTTC
CASSWTSGSTHEQYF
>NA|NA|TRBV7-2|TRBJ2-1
TGTGCCAGCAGCACCAGACGCAACAATGAGCAGTTCTTC
CASSTRRNNEQFF
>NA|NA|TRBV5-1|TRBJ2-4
TGCGCCAGCAGCTTGGCGGTGATGGGGATGGACAAAAACATTCAGTACTTC
CASSLAVMGMDKNIQYF
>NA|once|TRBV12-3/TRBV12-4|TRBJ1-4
TGTGCCAGCAGTTTAGGAGGCAGGGAAAAACTGTTTTTT
CASSLGGREKLFF
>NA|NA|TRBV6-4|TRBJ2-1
TGTGCCAGCAGTTCCGACAACTACAATGAGCAGTTCTTC
CASSSDNYNEQFF
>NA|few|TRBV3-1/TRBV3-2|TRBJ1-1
TGTGCCAGCAGCCAGTATCAGTCGGGGACTGAAGCTTTCTTT
CASSQYQSGTEAFF
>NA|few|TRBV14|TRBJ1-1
TGTGCCAGCAGCCAAGATGGGCAGGGTGTCACTGAAGCTTTCTTT
CASSQDGQGVTEAFF
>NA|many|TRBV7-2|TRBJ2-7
TGTGCCAGCAGCTTAGCCGGGGGACGCGAGCAGTACTTC
CASSLAGGREQYF
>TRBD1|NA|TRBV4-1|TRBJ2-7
TGCGCCAGCAGCCCCTACCCGACAGGGGGTAGCTCCTACGAGCAGTACTTC
CASSPYPTGGSSYEQYF
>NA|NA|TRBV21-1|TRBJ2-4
TGTGCCAGCAGCAAAAAAAAATGGGACAGGGTTTGTGTAGAAAACATTCAGTACTTC
CASSKKKWDRVCVENIQYF
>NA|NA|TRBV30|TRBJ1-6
TGTGCCTGGAAGGTACGGGGTCTGAATAATTCACCCCTCCACTTT
CAWKVRGLNNSPLHF
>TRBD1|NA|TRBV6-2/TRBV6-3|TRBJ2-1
TGTGCCTGCAGTTACCCCCGACAGGGGGTAATCCGCACCTACAATGAGCAGTTCTTC
CACSYPRQGVIRTYNEQFF
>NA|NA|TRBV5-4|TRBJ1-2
TGTGCCAGCAGCTTGTTTCAGGGTGGCTATGGCTACACCTTC
CASSLFQGGYGYTF
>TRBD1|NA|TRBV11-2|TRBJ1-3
TGTGCCAGCAGCCTAGGACAGGGACTCCTTTCTGGAAACACCATATATTTT
CASSLGQGLLSGNTIYF
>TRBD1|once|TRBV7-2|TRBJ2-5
TGTGCCAGCAGCCTTGACAGGGGTCAAGAGACCCAGTACTTC
CASSLDRGQETQYF
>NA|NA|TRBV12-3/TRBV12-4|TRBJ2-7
TGTGCCAGCAGTTTAGTCCCCTACGAGCAGTACTTC
CASSLVPYEQYF
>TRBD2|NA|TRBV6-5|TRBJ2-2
TGTGCCAGCAGTTCCCGGACTAGCATACCGATGGAGCTGTTTTTT
CASSSRTSIPMELFF
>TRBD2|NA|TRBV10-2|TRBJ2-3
TGCGCCAGCAGTGAGATGACTAGCGGGAGGGCAGATACGCAGTATTTT
CASSEMTSGRADTQYF
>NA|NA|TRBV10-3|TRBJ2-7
TGTGCCATCAGTGCTAAAGACAGGTCCTACGAGCAGTACTTC
CAISAKDRSYEQYF
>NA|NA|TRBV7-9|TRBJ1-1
TGTGCCAGCAGACCCCCTCGGGGGGGATCGAACACTGAAGCTTTCTTT
CASRPPRGGSNTEAFF
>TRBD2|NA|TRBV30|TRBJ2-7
TGTGCCTGTACTAGCGGGAGGGCCTACGAGCAGTACTTC
CACTSGRAYEQYF
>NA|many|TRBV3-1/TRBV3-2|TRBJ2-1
TGTGCCAGCAGCCAAAGGGTCGGGTGGGAGCAGTTCTTC
CASSQRVGWEQFF
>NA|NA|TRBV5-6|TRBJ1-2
TGTGCCAGCAGCTTGGAGGGGCTCTCCTATGGCTACACCTTC
CASSLEGLSYGYTF